The entry below gives a single TCR beta chain sequence along with its context. Its binding antigen is unknown. The input lacks base qualities; no much larger clone sits a single base away. This sample was included in a study of blood T cell repertoires in COVID-19 (dated by TCRdb to the early 2020s). A note on the overall study: Samples covering the acute and convalescent phases of COVID-19 were provided by collaborators in the United States, Italy and Spain. Deeply sampled blood TCRbeta repertoires from subjects exposed to, actively infected with, or recovered from COVID-19 were included in the dataset. The samples were drawn from two sources: the first 160 participants of the ongoing ImmuneRACE study, and some 1,300 subjects contributed by 6 global collaborators. Where available, HLA class I and class II types were obtained from metadata supplied by the sample provider rather than from assay-based typing. The repertoires were released in a freely available public database intended as a resource for research on the immune response to SARS-CoV-2. The sample metadata nearly always contained a de-identified subject ID, COVID-19 status, age in years and sex. The material from the prospective study consisted of cDNA or gDNA derived from T cells, B-cell-depleted T cells, or PBMCs.

From its cysteine to its phenylalanine, the CDR3 spans 13 amino acids. The read is trimmed to its CDR3 DNA, 39 bases read in frame from base 1. The germline V gene (reference sequence) supplies CDR1 GTSNPN and CDR2 SVGIG. Cut back by 0 bases and 5 bases, the V and J ends lie 10 bases apart. TCRbeta CDR3 regions were amplified from genomic DNA by means of the immunoSEQ Assay, a bias-controlled multiplex PCR. In the paper's pipeline: The number of nucleated cells in each sample was estimated by amplification of reference gene primers within the assay. To quantify the absolute abundance of each unique TCRbeta CDR3 rearrangement, sequence reads were collapsed and filtered. For each sample, productive Simpson clonality was calculated as the square root of Simpson's diversity index across productive rearrangements. TCRdb re-hosts the immuneACCESS table, in-frame sequences only. Its copies lack some clones; in the studies checked, an unresolved V gene accounts for under half of them, and the cause for the rest is not known. V, J and clone size were drawn from that table, and D and trimming were deduced from the DNA. In all, the sample holds roughly 170,000 clones, and roughly 80% of those were seen once. The ten largest clones take up roughly 5.7% of the sample.

Overall results and qualifications from the work: Clinical and demographic metadata were provided uncurated, with the amount varying by source and participant.

Participants in the prospective study were enrolled through a virtual design, were aged roughly 18 to 100 years, and lived in 20 to 30 United States geographic areas. In the prospective study, participants were assigned to cohorts based on the clinical history participants reported in a screening survey and a study questionnaire. In the prospective study, whole blood, serum and a nasopharyngeal or oropharyngeal swab were collected from each participant by mobile phlebotomists. Prospective study participants could optionally give additional blood draws and questionnaires over an approximately two-month period. Blood samples from the prospective study were shipped frozen or at room temperature prior to DNA extraction.

This receptor was taken from a woman aged 40 to 55 with acute COVID-19. The receptor chain draws on TRBV30 and TRBJ1-2; no D gene call is confident. Sequences were obtained from PBMCs or T cells enriched from blood (not recorded which). The sequenced DNA is TGTGCCTGGAGTGTTTCGGGGAAATATGGCTACACCTTC. Translated, it gives CAWSVSGKYGYTF.